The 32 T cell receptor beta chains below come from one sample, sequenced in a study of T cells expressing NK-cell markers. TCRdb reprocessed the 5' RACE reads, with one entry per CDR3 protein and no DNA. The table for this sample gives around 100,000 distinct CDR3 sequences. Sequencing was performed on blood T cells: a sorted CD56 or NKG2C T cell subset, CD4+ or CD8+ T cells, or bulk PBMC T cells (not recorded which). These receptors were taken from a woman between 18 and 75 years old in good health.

The CDR3 sequence: CASSQDTIEQYF. The chain links TRBV4-2 to TRBJ2-7. Looked up from germline, CDR1 is LGHNA and CDR2 is YNFKEQ. The CDR3 length is 12 residues.

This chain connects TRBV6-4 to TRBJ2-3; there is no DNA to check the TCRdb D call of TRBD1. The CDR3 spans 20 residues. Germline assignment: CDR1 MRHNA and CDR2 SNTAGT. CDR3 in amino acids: CASSDFLGKTGAVGTDTQYF.

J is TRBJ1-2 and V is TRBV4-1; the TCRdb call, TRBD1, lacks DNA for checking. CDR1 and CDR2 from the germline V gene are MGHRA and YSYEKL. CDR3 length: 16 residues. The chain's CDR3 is CASSQEPGTGARGYTF.

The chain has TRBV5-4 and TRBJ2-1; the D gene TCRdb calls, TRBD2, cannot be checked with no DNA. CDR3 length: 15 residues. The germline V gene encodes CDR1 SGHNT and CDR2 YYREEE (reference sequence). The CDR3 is CASSLVGGLFYEQFF.

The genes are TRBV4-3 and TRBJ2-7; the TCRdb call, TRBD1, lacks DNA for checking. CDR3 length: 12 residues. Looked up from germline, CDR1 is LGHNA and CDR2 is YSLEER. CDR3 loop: CASSQEGGEQYF.

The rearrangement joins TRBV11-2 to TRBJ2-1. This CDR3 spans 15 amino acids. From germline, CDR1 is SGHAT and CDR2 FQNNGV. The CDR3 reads CASSLRRSPYNEQFF.

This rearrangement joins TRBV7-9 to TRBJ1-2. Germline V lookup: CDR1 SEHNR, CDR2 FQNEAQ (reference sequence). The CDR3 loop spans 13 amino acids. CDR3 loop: CASSFASSYGYTF.

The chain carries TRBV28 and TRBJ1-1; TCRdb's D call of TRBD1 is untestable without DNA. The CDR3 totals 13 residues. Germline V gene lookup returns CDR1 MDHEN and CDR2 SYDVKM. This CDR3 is CASSTGTGGRTFF.

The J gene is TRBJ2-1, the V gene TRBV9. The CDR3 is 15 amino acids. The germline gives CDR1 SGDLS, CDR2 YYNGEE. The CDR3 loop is CASSVEMSGNNEQFF.

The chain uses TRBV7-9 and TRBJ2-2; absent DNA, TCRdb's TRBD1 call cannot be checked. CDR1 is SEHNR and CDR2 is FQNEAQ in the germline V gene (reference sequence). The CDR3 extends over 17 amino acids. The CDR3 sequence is CASRGSLDSANTGELFF.

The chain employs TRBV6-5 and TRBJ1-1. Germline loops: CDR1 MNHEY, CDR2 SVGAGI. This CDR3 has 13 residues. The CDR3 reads CASSYRVDTEAFF.

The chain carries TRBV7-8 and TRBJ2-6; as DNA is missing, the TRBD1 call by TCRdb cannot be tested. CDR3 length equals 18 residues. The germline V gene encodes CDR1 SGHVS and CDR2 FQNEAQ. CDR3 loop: CASSGRQGRNSGANVLTF.

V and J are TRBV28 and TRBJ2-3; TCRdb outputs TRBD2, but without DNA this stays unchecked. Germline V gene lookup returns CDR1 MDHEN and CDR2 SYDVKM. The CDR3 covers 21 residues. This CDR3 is CASSLSLSSADPESSTDTQYF.

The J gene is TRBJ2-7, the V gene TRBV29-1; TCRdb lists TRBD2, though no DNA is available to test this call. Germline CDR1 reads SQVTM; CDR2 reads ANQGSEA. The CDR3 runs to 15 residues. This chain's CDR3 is CSVAGTSGSLDEQYF.

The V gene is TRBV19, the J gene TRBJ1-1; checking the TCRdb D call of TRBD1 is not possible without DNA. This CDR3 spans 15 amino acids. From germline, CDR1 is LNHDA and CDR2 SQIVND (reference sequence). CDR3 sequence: CASSKATRGSTEAFF.

The CDR3 protein is CASSVGGAGWETQYF. The chain is built from TRBV9 and TRBJ2-5; there is no DNA to check the TCRdb D call of TRBD2. This CDR3 region has 15 residues. Germline V lookup: CDR1 SGDLS, CDR2 YYNGEE.

This CDR3 is CASSLVLGTNPKGTDTQYF. This chain connects TRBV11-1 to TRBJ2-3; TCRdb calls TRBD1, which cannot be checked without DNA. The CDR3 is made up of 19 amino acids. Germline V gives CDR1 SGHAT, CDR2 FQDESV (reference sequence). The full variable domain, with the rest looked up from reference TRBV11-1 and TRBJ2-3, is EAEVAQSPRYKITEKSQAVAFWCDPISGHATLYWYRQILGQGPELLVQFQDESVVDDSQLPKDRFSAERLKGVDSTLKIQPAELGDSAMYLCASSLVLGTNPKGTDTQYFGPGTRLTVL.

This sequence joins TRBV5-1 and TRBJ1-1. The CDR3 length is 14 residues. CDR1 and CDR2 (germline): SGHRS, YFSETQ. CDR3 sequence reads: CASSADSWNTEAFF.

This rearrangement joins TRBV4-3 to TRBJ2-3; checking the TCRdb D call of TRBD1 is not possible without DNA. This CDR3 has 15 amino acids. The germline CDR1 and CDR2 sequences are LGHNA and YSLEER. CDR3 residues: CASSQEGGRTDTQYF.

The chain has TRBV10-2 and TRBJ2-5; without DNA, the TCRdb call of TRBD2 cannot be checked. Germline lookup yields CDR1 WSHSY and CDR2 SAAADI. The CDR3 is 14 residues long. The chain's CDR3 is CASSELSLMETQYF.

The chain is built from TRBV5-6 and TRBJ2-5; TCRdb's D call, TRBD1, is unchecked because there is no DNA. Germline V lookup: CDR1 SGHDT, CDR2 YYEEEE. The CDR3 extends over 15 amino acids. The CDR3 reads CASSFARGLEETQYF. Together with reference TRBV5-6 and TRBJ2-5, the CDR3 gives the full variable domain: DAGVTQSPTHLIKTRGQQVTLRCSPKSGHDTVSWYQQALGQGPQFIFQYYEEEERQRGNFPDRFSGHQFPNYSSELNVNALLLGDSALYLCASSFARGLEETQYFGPGTRLLVL.

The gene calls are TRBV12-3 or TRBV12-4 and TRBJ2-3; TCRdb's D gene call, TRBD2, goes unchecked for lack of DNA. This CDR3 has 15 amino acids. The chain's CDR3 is CASSILAGGQDTQYF.

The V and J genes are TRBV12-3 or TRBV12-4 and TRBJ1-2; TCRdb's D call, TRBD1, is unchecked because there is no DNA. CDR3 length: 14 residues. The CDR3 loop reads CAIHRGGTNYGYTF.

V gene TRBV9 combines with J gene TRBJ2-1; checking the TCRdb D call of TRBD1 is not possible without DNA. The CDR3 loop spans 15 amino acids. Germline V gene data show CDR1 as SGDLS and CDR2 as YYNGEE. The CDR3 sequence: CASTSSGQGYNEQFF.

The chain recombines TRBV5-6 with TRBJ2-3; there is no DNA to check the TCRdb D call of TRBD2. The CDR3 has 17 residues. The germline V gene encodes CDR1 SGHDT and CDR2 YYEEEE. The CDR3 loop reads CASSWGLAGGPFDTQYF. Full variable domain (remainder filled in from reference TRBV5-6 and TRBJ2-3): DAGVTQSPTHLIKTRGQQVTLRCSPKSGHDTVSWYQQALGQGPQFIFQYYEEEERQRGNFPDRFSGHQFPNYSSELNVNALLLGDSALYLCASSWGLAGGPFDTQYFGPGTRLTVL.

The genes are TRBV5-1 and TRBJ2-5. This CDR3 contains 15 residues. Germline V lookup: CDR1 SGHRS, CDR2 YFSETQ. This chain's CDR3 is CASSPNFGRQETQYF.

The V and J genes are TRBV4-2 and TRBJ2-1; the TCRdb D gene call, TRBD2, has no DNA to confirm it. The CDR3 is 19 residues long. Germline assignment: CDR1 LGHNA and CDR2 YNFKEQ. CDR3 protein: CASSQVAAGLSVGYNEQFF.

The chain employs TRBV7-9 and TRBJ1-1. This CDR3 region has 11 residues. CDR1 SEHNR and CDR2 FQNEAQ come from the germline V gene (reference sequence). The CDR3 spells CASSSYTEAFF.

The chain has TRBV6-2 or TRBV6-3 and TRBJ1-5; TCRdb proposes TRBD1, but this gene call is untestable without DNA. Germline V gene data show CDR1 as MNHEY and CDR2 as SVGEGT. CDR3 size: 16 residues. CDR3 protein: CASSYSIGQGSQPQHF.

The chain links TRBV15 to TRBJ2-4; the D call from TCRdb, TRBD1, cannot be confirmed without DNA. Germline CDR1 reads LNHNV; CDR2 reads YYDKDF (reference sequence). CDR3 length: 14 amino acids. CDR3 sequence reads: CATGQQGAGGIQYF.

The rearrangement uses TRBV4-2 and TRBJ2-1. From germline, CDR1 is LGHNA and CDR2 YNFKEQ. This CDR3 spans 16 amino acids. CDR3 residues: CASSLSTGSSYNEQFF.

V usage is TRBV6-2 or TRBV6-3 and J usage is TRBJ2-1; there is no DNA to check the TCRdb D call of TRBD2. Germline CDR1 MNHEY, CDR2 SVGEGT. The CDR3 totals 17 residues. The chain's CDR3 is CASSRGGSQLPYNEQFF.